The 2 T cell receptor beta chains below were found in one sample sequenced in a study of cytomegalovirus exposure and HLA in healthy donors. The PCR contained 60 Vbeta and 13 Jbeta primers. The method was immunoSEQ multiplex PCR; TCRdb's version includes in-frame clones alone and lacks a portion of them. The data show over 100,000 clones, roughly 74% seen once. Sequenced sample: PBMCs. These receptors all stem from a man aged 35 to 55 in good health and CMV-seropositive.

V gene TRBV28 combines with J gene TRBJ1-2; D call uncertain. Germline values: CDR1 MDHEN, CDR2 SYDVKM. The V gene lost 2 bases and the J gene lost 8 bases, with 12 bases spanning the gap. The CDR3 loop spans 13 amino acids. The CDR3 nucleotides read TGTGCCAGCAGTTTAAGCGTTCCTAGGGGCTACACCTTC. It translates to CASSLSVPRGYTF.

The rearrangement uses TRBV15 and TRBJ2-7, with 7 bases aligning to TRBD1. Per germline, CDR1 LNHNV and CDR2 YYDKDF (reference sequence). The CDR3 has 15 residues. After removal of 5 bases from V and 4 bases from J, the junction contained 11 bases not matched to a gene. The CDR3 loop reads CATSYSRDSFYEQYF. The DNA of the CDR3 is TGTGCCACCAGCTACTCCCGGGACAGTTTTTACGAGCAGTACTTC.